Presented here are 25 T cell receptor delta chains from one specimen sequenced in a study of gamma-delta T cells after stem cell transplantation. TCRdb reprocessed the RT-PCR reads using CATT. The table lists 650 to 950 delta-chain clones, around 15% of them singletons. Material for sequencing was gamma-delta T cells. The receptor source for this set is a human donor. It is not recorded whose cells these are; they may come from a transplant donor.

This rearrangement joins TRDV2 to TRDJ1, with 9 bases identical to TRDD3. The CDR3 consists of 14 residues. The germline V gene has CDR1 GEAIGNYY and CDR2 EKD. V was pared by 3 bases and J by 2 bases, with 3 bases of the junction left unmatched. This CDR3 reads CACDALGDTDKLIF. In nucleotides, the CDR3 is TGTGCCTGTGACGCTCTGGGGGATACCGATAAACTCATCTTT.

This clone was seen only a few times. This DNA's translation and the protein TCRdb lists, from a much larger clone, do not match at residue 8, likely due to a read error; the protein shown is translated from the DNA. The rearrangement uses TRDV2 and TRDJ1, with D possibly being TRDD3 (6 bases). The CDR3 spans 18 residues. Germline V gene sequence: CDR1 GEAIGNYY, CDR2 EKD. Trimming removed 2 bases at V and 0 bases at J, with 21 bases between. This chain's CDR3 is CACDIVGGTRSYTDKLIF. The CDR3 DNA sequence: TGTGCCTGTGACATAGTGGGGGGTACGCGATCTTACACCGATAAACTCATCTTT.

This clone was found a few times. Translating the DNA gives a protein that differs from the TCRdb entry at residue 11; the protein shown here is that DNA translation. The chain joins TRDV2 to TRDJ3; unclear D gene. Germline V lookup: CDR1 GEAIGNYY, CDR2 EKD. The CDR3 length is 18 residues. In DNA, the CDR3 is TGTGCCTGTGACACCGGTATCCCCAGCTCCAGGGACACCCGACAGATGTTTTTC. Amino acid sequence: CACDTGIPSSRDTRQMFF.

A few counts support this clone. The rearrangement uses TRDV1 and TRDJ1; D is tentatively TRDD2 or TRDD3 (5 bases each). V was trimmed by 1 base and J by 0 bases, leaving 30 bases between them. Germline lookup yields CDR1 TSWWSYY and CDR2 QGS. CDR3 length equals 22 residues. CDR3 in DNA: TGTGCTCTTGGGGAACCCCTTTTTCCCCTCCGGGATTCCTCCCCGTACACCGATAAACTCATCTTT. This translates into CALGEPLFPLRDSSPYTDKLIF.

This clone has more than one count but fewer than ten. The protein TCRdb lists belongs to a much larger clone and differs from this DNA's translation at residue 6, which points to a read error; the protein shown is made from the DNA. This rearrangement joins TRDV2 to TRDJ1, with 13 bases matching TRDD3. Because TCRdb records no J gene, it was assigned here through a match of the DNA to germline. CDR3 length equals 18 residues. J was trimmed by 2 bases and V by 0 bases; bases with no gene match: 8. The germline V gene has CDR1 GEAIGNYY and CDR2 EKD. CDR3 sequence reads: CACDTIKLLGDTTDKLIF. As DNA, the CDR3 is TGTGCCTGTGACACCATAAAATTACTGGGGGATACGACCGATAAACTCATCTTT.

This clone was seen only a few times. With a much larger clone just one base away, this may be a read error. The chain has TRDV2 and TRDJ1; D remains ambiguous. V lost 5 bases to trimming and J lost 4 bases, with 16 bases between them. This CDR3 is 14 amino acids long. Germline CDR1 GEAIGNYY, CDR2 EKD. CDR3 nucleotides: TGTGCCTGTGCCACTCTCCATAACGGCGATAAACTCATCTTT. It specifies CACATLHNGDKLIF.

This clone was observed a few times. A read error is likely here: a far larger clone is one base away. The sample carries other DNA sequences with the same CDR3. This chain links TRDV2 with TRDJ1; no clear D. CDR1 is GEAIGNYY, CDR2 EKD, per germline. This CDR3 has 13 amino acids. CDR3 residues: CACDAIGLDKLIF. CDR3 nucleotides: TGTGCCTGTGACGCTATCGGGTTAGATAAGCTCATCTTT.

As regards this clone: For this DNA, TCRdb reports the protein of a much larger clone, which diverges at residue 5, most likely from a read error; the protein presented here is translated directly from the DNA. The chain joins TRDV2 to TRDJ1, with D possibly being TRDD3 (6 bases). The length of the CDR3 is 14 residues. Germline assignment: CDR1 GEAIGNYY and CDR2 EKD. V was cut by 3 bases and J by 9 bases, with 19 bases left in between. This chain's CDR3 is CACDAVSGERELIF. The CDR3 nucleotides read TGTGCCTGTGACGCCGTGTCGGGGGAGAGGGAACTCATCTTT.

Turning to this clone: It differs at one base from a far larger clone, so likely a read error. The chain employs TRDV2 and TRDJ1, with 11 positions matching TRDD3. V lost 2 bases to trimming and J lost 0 bases; unmatched junction nucleotides: 10. CDR1 is GEAIGNYY, CDR2 EKD, per germline. This CDR3 has 18 amino acids. The CDR3 DNA sequence: TGTGCCTGTGACATGGTGGGGGATACGCGATCTTACACCGATAAACTCATCTTT. It yields the protein CACDMVGDTRSYTDKLIF.

The chain is built from TRDV2 and TRDJ3; 10 bases align to TRDD3. TCRdb does not report a J gene; here it was assigned by matching the DNA to germline references. The CDR3 spans 18 residues. V trimming: 4 bases; J trimming: 0 bases; junction bases outside the gene matches: 5. CDR1 is GEAIGNYY and CDR2 is EKD in the germline V gene. The CDR3 sequence: CACDTGGSSSWDTRQMFF. The CDR3 nucleotides read TGTGCCTGTGATACTGGGGGATCCAGCTCCTGGGACACCCGACAGATGTTTTTC.

Remarks on this clone: This is likely an artifact of a read error, given a far larger clone one base away. The J gene is TRDJ1, the V gene TRDV1; TRDD3 agrees at 9 bases. The germline V gene encodes CDR1 TSWWSYY and CDR2 QGS. With V trimmed by 1 base and J by 8 bases, 20 bases remained unmatched. The CDR3 extends over 19 amino acids. The CDR3 loop reads CALGERNTYAGTGGHKLIF. CDR3 nucleotide sequence: TGTGCTCTTGGGGAACGAAATACCTACGCGGGTACTGGGGGACACAAACTCATCTTT.

This clone was counted once. The chain joins TRDV3 to TRDJ1; 8 bases line up with TRDD3. Here the J gene was assigned by germline matching of the DNA, as TCRdb has none. The CDR3 has 20 amino acids. V shed 4 bases, J shed 0 bases, and the junction held 25 bases outside the gene matches. In germline, CDR1 is TVYSNPD, CDR2 GDNSRS (reference sequence). CDR3 DNA: TGTGCCTCAGGGGACTCTACGACGACTGGGGGGATGGCCAACACCGATAAACTCATCTTT. Its protein is CASGDSTTTGGMANTDKLIF.

This clone is deemed medium-sized (0.01 to 0.1%). Other DNA sequences in this specimen translate into the identical CDR3. The chain combines TRDV2 with TRDJ1; TRDD3 aligns across 12 bases. The germline gives CDR1 GEAIGNYY, CDR2 EKD. The CDR3 contains 22 residues. V trimming: 3 bases; J trimming: 0 bases; junction bases outside the gene matches: 22. In DNA form, the CDR3 reads TGTGCCTGTGACTCAATTACTGGGGGATACCCCGACCACGGACACCACACCGATAAACTCATCTTT. Its protein is CACDSITGGYPDHGHHTDKLIF.

By sample fraction, this clone is medium-sized. The chain uses TRDV2 and TRDJ1; 8 nucleotides line up with TRDD3. From germline, CDR1 is GEAIGNYY and CDR2 EKD. This CDR3 spans 22 amino acids. The V segment lost 0 bases and the J segment 2 bases; nucleotides outside the gene matches: 25. In nucleotides, the CDR3 is TGTGCCTGTGACACCGTGAGGACTGGGGGTTACTCAACGCCCGACCGTACCGATAAACTCATCTTT. Translated, it gives CACDTVRTGGYSTPDRTDKLIF.

This clone was recorded a few times. This may arise from a read error, as a much more abundant clone is one base away. The V gene is TRDV2, the J gene TRDJ1, with TRDD3 matching 8 bases. CDR1 is GEAIGNYY, CDR2 EKD, per germline. This CDR3 has 16 residues. CDR3 coding DNA: TGTGCCTGTGACTCCCTTACTGGGGGCCGCACCAATAAACTCATCTTT. Translation: CACDSLTGGRTNKLIF.

V gene TRDV2 combines with J gene TRDJ1; either TRDD1 or TRDD3 may fit D (5 bases each). TCRdb records no J gene; here it was assigned by comparing the DNA to germline. The CDR3 totals 22 residues. The germline V gene has CDR1 GEAIGNYY and CDR2 EKD. Trimming removed 0 bases from V and 4 bases from J, with 35 bases in between. In DNA, the CDR3 is TGTGCCTGTGACACCGGAAATCTTACTACGTCTCCTGGGCTCACTACGAGCGATAAACTCATCTTT. Its protein is CACDTGNLTTSPGLTTSDKLIF.

The V gene is TRDV2, the J gene TRDJ3; 12 bases align to TRDD3. The CDR3 spans 20 residues. CDR1 and CDR2 from the germline V gene are GEAIGNYY and EKD. The V gene end was trimmed by 2 bases and the J gene end by 6 bases; junction bases not matched to a gene: 13. In DNA form, the CDR3 reads TGTGCCTGTGACAGACTGGGGGATACCCGGTCGGCGTTGGACACCCGACAGATGTTTTTC. Translating gives CACDRLGDTRSALDTRQMFF.

Worth noting for this clone: It is likely a read error: a sequence one base away is far more abundant. This chain links TRDV2 with TRDJ1; 9 bases line up with TRDD3. Germline values: CDR1 GEAIGNYY, CDR2 EKD. The CDR3 runs to 21 residues. CDR3 nucleotides: TGTGCCTGTGGCACCGTTGAGTCCAACCGGCGTACTGGGGGACTCACCGATAAACTCATCTTT. Protein sequence: CACGTVESNRRTGGLTDKLIF.

This clone was observed a few times. The rearrangement links TRDV2 to TRDJ1; 12 positions agree with TRDD3. Looked up from germline, CDR1 is GEAIGNYY and CDR2 is EKD. V dropped 3 bases and J dropped 3; count of bases not matched to a gene: 13. This CDR3 is 18 amino acids long. CDR3 loop: CACDPVLGDTTDADKLIF. In nucleotides, the CDR3 is TGTGCCTGTGACCCTGTACTGGGGGATACCACGGACGCCGATAAACTCATCTTT.

Within the sample, this clone is large. The identical CDR3 is also encoded by other nucleotide sequences in the sample. The rearrangement uses TRDV2 and TRDJ1; D perhaps matches TRDD3 (6 bases). CDR1 and CDR2 (germline): GEAIGNYY, EKD. Trimming removed 1 base from V and 0 bases from J, with 17 bases in between. This CDR3 is 17 amino acids long. The CDR3 sequence: CACDTVGDLAYTDKLIF. The CDR3 coding sequence is TGTGCCTGTGACACAGTCGGGGATCTGGCCTACACCGATAAACTCATCTTT.

The CDR3 protein is CATTHSDKLIF. The CDR3 DNA reads TGTGCCACTACGCACAGCGATAAACTCATCTTT. The J gene is TRDJ1, the V gene TRDV3; no clear D. Looked up from germline, CDR1 is TVYSNPD and CDR2 is GDNSRS (reference sequence). Trimming stripped 5 bases from V and 4 bases from J, with 11 bases between. CDR3 length: 11 amino acids.

There are a few counts of this clone. TCRdb attributes to this sequence the protein of a much larger clone, which differs from the DNA translation at residue 12; a read error is likely, and the protein displayed is translated from the DNA. The V gene is TRDV2, the J gene TRDJ3; 11 positions match TRDD3. From germline, CDR1 is GEAIGNYY and CDR2 EKD. This CDR3 is built from 19 residues. The CDR3 DNA reads as TGTGCCTGTGACACCGTACTGGGGGATAGCTCCTTGGACACCCGACAGATGTTTTTC. Its protein product is CACDTVLGDSSLDTRQMFF.

Within the sample, this clone is large. The chain uses TRDV1 and TRDJ1, with TRDD3 identical over 9 bases. Germline loops: CDR1 TSWWSYY, CDR2 QGS. CDR3 length equals 19 residues. V shed 1 base, J shed 8 bases, and the junction held 20 bases outside the gene matches. CDR3 nucleotides: TGTGCTCTTGGGGAACGGGGATACGGTGCAGAAAGTGGAACGTTGAAACTCATCTTT. Translated, it gives CALGERGYGAESGTLKLIF.

This clone came up a few times. The protein in TCRdb stems from a much larger clone and differs at residue 3 from this DNA's translation, likely a read error; here the protein is translated from the DNA. CDR3 amino acids: CASDTTGISWDTRQMFF. DNA of the CDR3: TGTGCCAGTGACACTACTGGGATTTCCTGGGACACCCGACAGATGTTTTTC. The rearrangement joins TRDV2 to TRDJ3; D may be TRDD3 (6 bases). The CDR3 sequence is 17 residues long. Germline CDR1 reads GEAIGNYY; CDR2 reads EKD.

This clone was seen a few times. This may come from a read error, since a much larger clone is one base off. The chain carries TRDV2 and TRDJ1, with 8 bases aligning to TRDD2. V lost 0 bases and J lost 4; bases outside the gene matches: 27. The germline CDR1 and CDR2 sequences are GEAIGNYY and EKD. This CDR3 is built from 22 residues. CDR3 amino acids: CACDTGNLPTSPELTTRDKLIF. The CDR3 DNA sequence: TGTGCCTGTGACACCGGAAATCTTCCTACGTCTCCTGAGCTCACTACGCGCGATAAACTCATCTTT.